A selection of T cell receptor beta chains follows, all from one sample in a study of T cells in Graves' hyperthyroidism and ophthalmopathy. Via MiXCR, TCRdb re-called the multiplex PCR reads, giving one row per CDR3 protein. The sample carries 500,000 or so distinct CDR3 sequences, 17% recorded once. The sequenced material came from blood. These receptors originate from a woman under 30 with Graves' ophthalmopathy. CDR3s include the opening cysteine and the closing phenylalanine or tryptophan. Fields, in order: J gene, V gene, D gene, clone size, CDR3 protein, CDR3 DNA. D genes are given only for firm matches. Clone size appears in some rows only: once, few, many, or a class for an expanded clone.

j_call: TRBJ2-7
v_call: TRBV20-1
d_call: NA
clone_size: NA
cdr3_aa: CSAGRDGSYEQYF
cdr3_nt: TGCAGTGCTGGAAGGGACGGCTCCTACGAGCAGTACTTC

j_call: TRBJ2-7
v_call: TRBV7-2
d_call: TRBD2
clone_size: many
cdr3_aa: CASIRVAGVGEQYF
cdr3_nt: TGTGCCAGCATCCGGGTAGCGGGAGTAGGAGAGCAGTACTTC

j_call: TRBJ2-5
v_call: TRBV20-1
d_call: TRBD2
clone_size: few
cdr3_aa: CSARDLGSGEETQYF
cdr3_nt: TGCAGTGCTAGAGATCTGGGTAGCGGGGAAGAGACCCAGTACTTC

j_call: TRBJ1-5
v_call: TRBV27
d_call: TRBD1
clone_size: many
cdr3_aa: CASSNRGGQPQHF
cdr3_nt: TGTGCCAGCAGTAACAGGGGAGGGCAGCCCCAGCATTTT

j_call: TRBJ2-7
v_call: TRBV20-1
d_call: NA
clone_size: NA
cdr3_aa: CSARRGLEREQYF
cdr3_nt: TGCAGTGCTAGACGGGGGCTGGAGCGGGAGCAGTACTTC

j_call: TRBJ2-3
v_call: TRBV6-1
d_call: NA
clone_size: few
cdr3_aa: CASLSGPGTDTQYF
cdr3_nt: TGTGCCAGCCTCTCTGGACCCGGCACAGATACGCAGTATTTT

j_call: TRBJ1-2
v_call: TRBV20-1
d_call: NA
clone_size: NA
cdr3_aa: CSARDRQGRAYGYTF
cdr3_nt: TGCAGTGCTAGAGATCGCCAAGGGAGAGCCTATGGCTACACCTTC

j_call: TRBJ2-1
v_call: TRBV6-2/TRBV6-3
d_call: NA
clone_size: many
cdr3_aa: CASSRSGRSSYNEQFF
cdr3_nt: TGTGCCAGCAGTCGTAGCGGAAGGAGCTCCTACAATGAGCAGTTCTTC

j_call: TRBJ1-1
v_call: TRBV30
d_call: TRBD1
clone_size: NA
cdr3_aa: CAGGPGQGWNTEAFF
cdr3_nt: TGTGCCGGGGGCCCCGGACAGGGGTGGAACACTGAAGCTTTCTTT

j_call: TRBJ2-7
v_call: TRBV30
d_call: NA
clone_size: NA
cdr3_aa: CAWSSLPYEQYF
cdr3_nt: TGTGCCTGGTCGTCCTTACCCTACGAGCAGTACTTC

j_call: TRBJ1-5
v_call: TRBV11-2
d_call: NA
clone_size: many
cdr3_aa: CASSFRGQSNQPQHF
cdr3_nt: TGTGCCAGCAGCTTTCGAGGACAGAGCAATCAGCCCCAGCATTTT

j_call: TRBJ2-7
v_call: TRBV3-1
d_call: TRBD1
clone_size: many
cdr3_aa: CASSPTGQGTYEQYF
cdr3_nt: TGTGCCAGCAGTCCTACGGGACAGGGCACCTACGAGCAGTACTTC

j_call: TRBJ1-5
v_call: TRBV19
d_call: TRBD1
clone_size: NA
cdr3_aa: CASTTGGQPQHF
cdr3_nt: TGTGCCAGTACCACAGGGGGACAGCCCCAGCATTTT

j_call: TRBJ1-5
v_call: TRBV20-1
d_call: TRBD1
clone_size: NA
cdr3_aa: CSALTKGALNQPQHF
cdr3_nt: TGCAGTGCCCTAACTAAGGGGGCCCTAAATCAGCCCCAGCATTTT

j_call: TRBJ1-1
v_call: TRBV5-1
d_call: NA
clone_size: few
cdr3_aa: CACKRGDSLNTEAFF
cdr3_nt: TGCGCCTGCAAAAGGGGTGACAGCCTTAACACTGAAGCTTTCTTT

j_call: TRBJ1-2
v_call: TRBV7-9
d_call: TRBD1
clone_size: NA
cdr3_aa: CASSLGQGVHGYTF
cdr3_nt: TGTGCCAGCAGTCTGGGACAGGGGGTCCATGGCTACACCTTC

j_call: TRBJ2-5
v_call: TRBV4-3
d_call: TRBD2
clone_size: NA
cdr3_aa: CASSQEASGAPGETQYF
cdr3_nt: TGCGCCAGCAGCCAAGAGGCTAGCGGGGCCCCCGGAGAGACCCAGTACTTC

j_call: TRBJ1-2
v_call: TRBV30
d_call: NA
clone_size: many
cdr3_aa: CAWSVDGAGYGYTF
cdr3_nt: TGTGCCTGGAGTGTTGATGGGGCCGGCTATGGCTACACCTTC

j_call: TRBJ2-7
v_call: TRBV6-1
d_call: NA
clone_size: many
cdr3_aa: CASTGTFPYEQYF
cdr3_nt: TGTGCCAGCACCGGGACATTCCCTTACGAGCAGTACTTC

j_call: TRBJ2-1
v_call: TRBV9
d_call: TRBD2
clone_size: NA
cdr3_aa: CASSRGTSGSVGEQFF
cdr3_nt: TGTGCCAGCAGCCGTGGGACTAGCGGGAGTGTCGGTGAGCAGTTCTTC

j_call: TRBJ2-7
v_call: TRBV10-3
d_call: NA
clone_size: many
cdr3_aa: CAIRGPGAQEQYF
cdr3_nt: TGTGCCATCAGAGGTCCAGGGGCGCAGGAACAGTACTTC

j_call: TRBJ1-2
v_call: TRBV7-9
d_call: TRBD1
clone_size: many
cdr3_aa: CASSLDGTDYGYTF
cdr3_nt: TGTGCCAGCAGCTTAGATGGGACAGACTATGGCTACACCTTC

j_call: TRBJ2-1
v_call: TRBV9
d_call: TRBD1
clone_size: few
cdr3_aa: CASSASTGQSYDEQFF
cdr3_nt: TGTGCCAGCAGCGCCTCAACGGGACAGTCGTACGATGAGCAGTTCTTC

j_call: TRBJ1-1
v_call: TRBV12-3/TRBV12-4
d_call: NA
clone_size: NA
cdr3_aa: CASTTDRNTEAFF
cdr3_nt: TGTGCCAGCACCACGGACAGGAACACTGAAGCTTTCTTT

j_call: TRBJ1-3
v_call: TRBV19
d_call: TRBD1
clone_size: NA
cdr3_aa: CASSMTGQGVSSGNTIYF
cdr3_nt: TGTGCCAGTAGTATGACGGGACAGGGCGTTAGCTCTGGAAACACCATATATTTT

j_call: TRBJ1-6
v_call: TRBV29-1
d_call: NA
clone_size: NA
cdr3_aa: CSVEDGVENSPLHF
cdr3_nt: TGCAGCGTTGAAGATGGGGTTGAGAATTCACCCCTCCACTTT

j_call: TRBJ2-4
v_call: TRBV28
d_call: TRBD1
clone_size: many
cdr3_aa: CASSFLRQGAKNIQYF
cdr3_nt: TGTGCCAGCAGTTTTCTGCGACAGGGCGCCAAAAACATTCAGTACTTC

j_call: TRBJ2-1
v_call: TRBV7-9
d_call: NA
clone_size: few
cdr3_aa: CASRSPGTARNNEQFF
cdr3_nt: TGTGCCAGCAGATCCCCCGGGACGGCCCGTAACAATGAGCAGTTCTTC

j_call: TRBJ2-5
v_call: TRBV7-3
d_call: NA
clone_size: many
cdr3_aa: CASSQGMGTQYF
cdr3_nt: TGTGCCAGCAGCCAGGGAATGGGGACCCAGTACTTC

j_call: TRBJ1-2
v_call: TRBV27
d_call: TRBD1
clone_size: NA
cdr3_aa: CASKIGQAVAFSYGYTF
cdr3_nt: TGTGCCTCAAAAATTGGACAGGCGGTAGCGTTTAGCTATGGCTACACCTTC

j_call: TRBJ2-3
v_call: TRBV20-1
d_call: NA
clone_size: many
cdr3_aa: CSARDSGYTDTQYF
cdr3_nt: TGCAGTGCTAGAGACAGCGGCTACACAGATACGCAGTATTTT

j_call: TRBJ1-6
v_call: TRBV30
d_call: NA
clone_size: few
cdr3_aa: CAWSGLNSPLHF
cdr3_nt: TGTGCCTGGAGTGGATTGAATTCACCCCTCCACTTT

j_call: TRBJ1-2
v_call: TRBV28
d_call: TRBD1
clone_size: NA
cdr3_aa: CASRAGTGAVYGYTF
cdr3_nt: TGTGCCAGCAGGGCCGGGACAGGGGCTGTCTATGGCTACACCTTC

j_call: TRBJ2-3
v_call: TRBV20-1
d_call: TRBD2
clone_size: few
cdr3_aa: CSAPGTSADTQYF
cdr3_nt: TGCAGTGCTCCCGGGACTAGCGCGGATACGCAGTATTTT

j_call: TRBJ2-3
v_call: TRBV14
d_call: NA
clone_size: NA
cdr3_aa: CASSHETANTDTQYF
cdr3_nt: TGTGCCAGCAGCCACGAGACAGCGAACACAGATACGCAGTATTTT

j_call: TRBJ2-5
v_call: TRBV20-1
d_call: TRBD2
clone_size: NA
cdr3_aa: CSAPPFRTSGGESQETQYF
cdr3_nt: TGCAGTGCTCCACCTTTCAGGACTAGCGGGGGAGAAAGTCAAGAGACCCAGTACTTC

j_call: TRBJ1-2
v_call: TRBV18
d_call: NA
clone_size: few
cdr3_aa: CASSQATELTDYGYTF
cdr3_nt: TGTGCCAGCTCTCAGGCTACAGAGCTTACGGACTATGGCTACACCTTC

j_call: TRBJ2-7
v_call: TRBV27
d_call: NA
clone_size: NA
cdr3_aa: CASRQGEQYF
cdr3_nt: TGTGCCAGCAGACAGGGCGAGCAGTACTTC

j_call: TRBJ2-1
v_call: TRBV7-9
d_call: NA
clone_size: NA
cdr3_aa: CASSPPRFNEQFF
cdr3_nt: TGTGCCAGCAGCCCACCCCGATTCAATGAGCAGTTCTTC

j_call: TRBJ2-1
v_call: TRBV2
d_call: NA
clone_size: NA
cdr3_aa: CASSYLVAPDPRSKFF
cdr3_nt: TGTGCCAGCAGCTACTTGGTGGCACCCGACCCCCGAAGTAAGTTCTTC

j_call: TRBJ1-5
v_call: TRBV27
d_call: NA
clone_size: few
cdr3_aa: CASLPDGGSNQPQHF
cdr3_nt: TGTGCCAGCCTACCGGACGGAGGAAGCAATCAGCCCCAGCATTTT

j_call: TRBJ2-7
v_call: TRBV7-9
d_call: NA
clone_size: many
cdr3_aa: CASSLVGVDEQYF
cdr3_nt: TGTGCCAGCAGCTTAGTTGGGGTAGACGAGCAGTACTTC

j_call: TRBJ1-1
v_call: TRBV2
d_call: TRBD1
clone_size: many
cdr3_aa: CASSGQGGITEAFF
cdr3_nt: TGTGCCAGCAGCGGACAGGGGGGGATCACTGAAGCTTTCTTT

j_call: TRBJ2-7
v_call: TRBV6-2/TRBV6-3
d_call: NA
clone_size: many
cdr3_aa: CASRRQAPYEQYF
cdr3_nt: TGTGCCAGCAGACGGCAGGCTCCCTACGAGCAGTACTTC

j_call: TRBJ1-5
v_call: TRBV9
d_call: NA
clone_size: many
cdr3_aa: CASSVDGYSNQPQHF
cdr3_nt: TGTGCCAGCAGCGTAGATGGTTATAGCAATCAGCCCCAGCATTTT

j_call: TRBJ1-2
v_call: TRBV2
d_call: NA
clone_size: many
cdr3_aa: CASRSLGRAEVIYGYTF
cdr3_nt: TGTGCCAGCCGGAGCCTGGGGCGAGCCGAGGTGATATATGGCTACACCTTC

j_call: TRBJ2-5
v_call: TRBV5-6
d_call: TRBD2
clone_size: NA
cdr3_aa: CASSQGAGGPQETQYF
cdr3_nt: TGTGCCAGCTCCCAGGGAGCGGGGGGACCTCAAGAGACCCAGTACTTC